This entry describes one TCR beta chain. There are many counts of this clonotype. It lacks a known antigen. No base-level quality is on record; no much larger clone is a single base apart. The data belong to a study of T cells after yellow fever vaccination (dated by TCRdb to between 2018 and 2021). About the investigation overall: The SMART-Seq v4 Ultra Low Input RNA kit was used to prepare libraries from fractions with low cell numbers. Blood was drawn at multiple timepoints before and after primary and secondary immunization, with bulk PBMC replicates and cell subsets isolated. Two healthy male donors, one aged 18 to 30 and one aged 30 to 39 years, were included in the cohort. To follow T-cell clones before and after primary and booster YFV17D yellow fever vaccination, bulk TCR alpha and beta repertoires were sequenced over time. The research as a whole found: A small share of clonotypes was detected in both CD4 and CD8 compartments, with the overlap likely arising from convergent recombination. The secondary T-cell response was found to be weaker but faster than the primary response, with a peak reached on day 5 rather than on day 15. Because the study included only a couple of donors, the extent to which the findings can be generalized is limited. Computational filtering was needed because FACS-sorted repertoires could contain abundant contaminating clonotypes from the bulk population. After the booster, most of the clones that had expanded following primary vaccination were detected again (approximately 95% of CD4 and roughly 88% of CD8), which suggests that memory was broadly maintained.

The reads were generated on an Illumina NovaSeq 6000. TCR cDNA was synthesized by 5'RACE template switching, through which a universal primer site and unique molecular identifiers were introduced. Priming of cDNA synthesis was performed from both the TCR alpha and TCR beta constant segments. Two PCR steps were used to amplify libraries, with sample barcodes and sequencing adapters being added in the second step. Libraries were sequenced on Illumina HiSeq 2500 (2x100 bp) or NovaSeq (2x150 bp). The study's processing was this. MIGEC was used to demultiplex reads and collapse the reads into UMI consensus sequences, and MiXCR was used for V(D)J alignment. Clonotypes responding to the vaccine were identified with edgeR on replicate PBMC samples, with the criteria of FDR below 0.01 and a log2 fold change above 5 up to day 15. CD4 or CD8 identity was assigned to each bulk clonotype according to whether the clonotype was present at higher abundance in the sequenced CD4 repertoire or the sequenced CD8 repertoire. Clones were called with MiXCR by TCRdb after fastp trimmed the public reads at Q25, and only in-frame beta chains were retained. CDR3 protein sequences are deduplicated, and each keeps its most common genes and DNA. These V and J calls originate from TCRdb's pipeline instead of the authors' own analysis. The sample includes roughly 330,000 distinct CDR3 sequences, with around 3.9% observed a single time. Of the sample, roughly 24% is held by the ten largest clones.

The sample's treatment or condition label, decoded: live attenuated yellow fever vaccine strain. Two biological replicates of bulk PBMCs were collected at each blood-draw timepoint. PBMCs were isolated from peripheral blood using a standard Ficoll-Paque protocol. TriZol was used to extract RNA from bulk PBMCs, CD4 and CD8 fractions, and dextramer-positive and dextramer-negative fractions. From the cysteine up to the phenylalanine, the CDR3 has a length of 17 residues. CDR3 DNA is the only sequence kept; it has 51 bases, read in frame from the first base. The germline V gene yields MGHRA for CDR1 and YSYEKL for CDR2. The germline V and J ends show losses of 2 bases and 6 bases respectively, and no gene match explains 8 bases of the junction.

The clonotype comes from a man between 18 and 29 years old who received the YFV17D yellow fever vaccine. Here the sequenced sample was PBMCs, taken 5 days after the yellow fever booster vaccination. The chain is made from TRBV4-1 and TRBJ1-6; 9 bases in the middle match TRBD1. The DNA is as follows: TGCGCCAGCAGCCAAAGACAGGGGGATCGCTTTAATTCACCCCTCCACTTT. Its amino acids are CASSQRQGDRFNSPLHF.